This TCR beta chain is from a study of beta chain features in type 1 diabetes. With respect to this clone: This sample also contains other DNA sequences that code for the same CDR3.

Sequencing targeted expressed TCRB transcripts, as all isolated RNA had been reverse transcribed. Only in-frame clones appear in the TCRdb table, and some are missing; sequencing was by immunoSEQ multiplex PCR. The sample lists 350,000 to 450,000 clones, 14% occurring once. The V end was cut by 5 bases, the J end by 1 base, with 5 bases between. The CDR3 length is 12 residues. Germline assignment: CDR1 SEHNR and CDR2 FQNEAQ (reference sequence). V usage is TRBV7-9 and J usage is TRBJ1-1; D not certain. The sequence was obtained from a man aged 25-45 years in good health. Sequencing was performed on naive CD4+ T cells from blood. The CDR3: CASSRSNTEAFF. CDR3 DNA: TGTGCCAGCAGCAGGTCGAACACTGAAGCTTTCTTT.